What follows is one T cell receptor (beta chain) and its context. Its matching antigen is unknown. The sample is drawn from a study of T cell responses to AZD1222 COVID-19 vaccine. Study conclusions and caveats: Females outnumbered males among donors, who were mostly white British; clonal diversity was possibly underestimated. Only a handful of AZD1222 recipients, roughly 6 in all, had baseline seropositivity.

Some clones are missing from TCRdb's copy, which holds only in-frame ones; the method was immunoSEQ multiplex PCR. The repertoire has over 130,000 clones, about 93% of them found once; the top ten carry roughly 3.1%. The germline V gene encodes CDR1 MGHDK and CDR2 SYGVNS. Trimming removed 8 bases from V and 0 bases from J; junction bases left unmatched: 3. This CDR3 has 15 amino acids. Second-dose timings of about 4 or about 12 weeks were pooled. The sample consisted of peripheral blood, taken 28 days after the second AZD1222 dose. The V and J genes are TRBV25-1 and TRBJ2-3; 12 bases fit TRBD1. The receptor was derived from an adult who received the AZD1222 COVID-19 vaccine. CDR3 sequence reads: CASGGQGASTDTQYF. CDR3 sequence (DNA): TGTGCCAGCGGGGGACAGGGGGCGAGCACAGATACGCAGTATTTT.